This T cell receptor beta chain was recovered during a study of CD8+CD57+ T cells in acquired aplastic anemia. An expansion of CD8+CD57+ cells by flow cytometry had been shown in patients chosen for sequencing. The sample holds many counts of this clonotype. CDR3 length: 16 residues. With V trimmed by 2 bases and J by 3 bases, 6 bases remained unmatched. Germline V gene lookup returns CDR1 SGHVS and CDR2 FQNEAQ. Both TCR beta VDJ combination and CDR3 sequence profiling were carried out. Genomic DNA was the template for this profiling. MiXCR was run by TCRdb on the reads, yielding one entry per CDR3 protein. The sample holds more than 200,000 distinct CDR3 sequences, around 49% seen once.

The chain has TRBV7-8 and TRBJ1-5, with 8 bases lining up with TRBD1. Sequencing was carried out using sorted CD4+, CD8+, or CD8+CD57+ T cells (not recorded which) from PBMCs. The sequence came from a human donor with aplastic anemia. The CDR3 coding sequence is TGTGCCAGCAGCTTACAAGCAGGGGGCTCCAATCAGCCCCAGCATTTT. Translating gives CASSLQAGGSNQPQHF.